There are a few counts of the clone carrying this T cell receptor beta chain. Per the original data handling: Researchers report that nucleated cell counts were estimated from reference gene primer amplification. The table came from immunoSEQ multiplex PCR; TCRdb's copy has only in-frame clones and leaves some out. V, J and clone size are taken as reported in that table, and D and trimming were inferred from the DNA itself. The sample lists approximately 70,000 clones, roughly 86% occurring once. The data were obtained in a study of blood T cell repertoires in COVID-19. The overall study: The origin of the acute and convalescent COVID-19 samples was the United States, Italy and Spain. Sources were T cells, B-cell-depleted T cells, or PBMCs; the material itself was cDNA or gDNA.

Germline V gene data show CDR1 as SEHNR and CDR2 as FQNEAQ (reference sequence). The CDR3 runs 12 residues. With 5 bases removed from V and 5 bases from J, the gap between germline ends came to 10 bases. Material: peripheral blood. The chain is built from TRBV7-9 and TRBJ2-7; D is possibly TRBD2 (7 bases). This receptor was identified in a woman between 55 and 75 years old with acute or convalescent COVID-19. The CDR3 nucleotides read TGTGCCAGCAGCCCGGGGGGCCACGAGCAGTACTTC. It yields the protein CASSPGGHEQYF.